One and the same sample provided the 9 T cell receptor beta chains below, sequenced in a study of cytomegalovirus exposure and HLA in healthy donors. The method was immunoSEQ multiplex PCR; TCRdb's version includes in-frame clones alone and lacks a portion of them. The data contain about 100,000 clones, approximately 96% of them singletons. The sequenced sample consisted of PBMCs. These receptors were taken from a woman aged 18 to 35 in good health and CMV-seronegative.

The V gene is TRBV28, the J gene TRBJ1-4, with no clear D. The V and J ends lost 1 base and 0 bases respectively, with 3 bases between them. The CDR3 totals 14 residues. Germline assignment: CDR1 MDHEN and CDR2 SYDVKM. CDR3 DNA: TGTGCCAGCAGTTTATTTACAACTAATGAAAAACTGTTTTTT. Protein product: CASSLFTTNEKLFF.

V is TRBV28 and J is TRBJ1-1; no definite D call. The germline V gene has CDR1 MDHEN and CDR2 SYDVKM. This CDR3 has 12 amino acids. V was trimmed by 5 bases and J by 11 bases, leaving 15 bases between them. Written as DNA, the CDR3 is TGTGCCAGCAGTCCTAGCGCCACAGCGGCTTTCTTT. Its translation is CASSPSATAAFF.

This sequence joins TRBV30 and TRBJ2-3; TRBD2 matches at 11 bases. The germline V gene has CDR1 GTSNPN and CDR2 SVGIG (reference sequence). This CDR3 is 17 amino acids long. V was pared by 2 bases and J by 4 bases, with 11 bases of the junction left unmatched. The CDR3 loop is CAWSRGLLAGDSDTQYF. CDR3 nucleotide sequence: TGTGCCTGGAGTAGGGGTTTACTAGCGGGGGACTCAGATACGCAGTATTTT. The variable domain in full, completed from reference TRBV30 and TRBJ2-3, reads SQTIHQWPATLVQPVGSPLSLECTVEGTSNPNLYWYRQAAGRGLQLLFYSVGIGQISSEVPQNLSASRPQDRQFILSSKKLLLSDSGFYLCAWSRGLLAGDSDTQYFGPGTRLTVL.

The V gene is TRBV18, the J gene TRBJ1-5, with a possible D match to TRBD1 (5 bases). Looked up from germline, CDR1 is KGHSH and CDR2 is LQKENI. CDR3 length: 13 amino acids. V was pared by 5 bases and J by 5 bases, with 10 bases between. The CDR3 coding sequence is TGTGCCAGCTCAGCGGGACCCGATCAGCCCCAGCATTTT. It encodes CASSAGPDQPQHF.

The rearrangement joins TRBV6-1 to TRBJ1-1; 7 nucleotides line up with TRBD1. Germline V CDR1 and CDR2: MNHNS, SASEGT. Trimming took 7 bases from V and 8 from J; bases not matched to a gene: 10. The CDR3 runs to 13 residues. The CDR3 nucleotides are TGTGCCAGCACCAGGGGGACAGTGAAAGAAGCTTTCTTT. Translated, it gives CASTRGTVKEAFF.

V usage is TRBV5-1 and J usage is TRBJ1-5; D is possibly TRBD1 (6 bases). Germline loops: CDR1 SGHRS, CDR2 YFSETQ. V dropped 0 bases and J dropped 6 bases, with 13 bases sitting between them. There are 15 residues in the CDR3. The CDR3 DNA reads TGCGCCAGCAGCTTGGGAGGGGGTCAATTTCAGCCCCAGCATTTT. It specifies CASSLGGGQFQPQHF.

The genes are TRBV19 and TRBJ1-2, with 11 bases lining up with TRBD1. The trim removed 2 bases at V and 8 bases at J, leaving 10 bases unmatched. There are 16 residues in the CDR3. Germline V gene lookup returns CDR1 LNHDA and CDR2 SQIVND (reference sequence). CDR3 sequence (DNA): TGTGCCAGTAGTATAACCTGGACAGGGGGCGCGGAGGGCTACACCTTC. Translating gives CASSITWTGGAEGYTF.

The V call is TRBV9, the J call TRBJ2-7; possibly TRBD1 for D (6 bases). Trimming cost V 0 bases and J 0 bases, with 10 bases left between them. Per the germline V gene, CDR1 is SGDLS and CDR2 is YYNGEE. CDR3 length equals 15 residues. The CDR3: CASSVEQGSSYEQYF. The CDR3 DNA reads as TGTGCCAGCAGCGTAGAACAGGGCAGCTCCTACGAGCAGTACTTC.

This clone was counted a single time. This chain links TRBV30 with TRBJ1-5; 9 bases are shared with TRBD1. This CDR3 is 14 amino acids long. The junction had 5 bases not matched to a gene; V was cut back by 2 bases and J by 6 bases. The germline V gene encodes CDR1 GTSNPN and CDR2 SVGIG (reference sequence). CDR3 coding DNA: TGTGCCTGGAGTTCCGGGACAGGGACTCAGCCCCAGCATTTT. Amino acids: CAWSSGTGTQPQHF.